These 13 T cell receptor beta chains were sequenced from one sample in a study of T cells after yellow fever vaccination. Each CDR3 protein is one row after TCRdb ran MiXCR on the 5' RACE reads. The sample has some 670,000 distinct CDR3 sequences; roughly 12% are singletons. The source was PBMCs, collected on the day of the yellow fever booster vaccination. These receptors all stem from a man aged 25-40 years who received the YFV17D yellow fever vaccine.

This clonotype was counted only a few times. The CDR3 sequence is CSGTSGSVHEQFF. The CDR3 nucleotides are TGCAGCGGGACTAGCGGGAGTGTCCATGAGCAGTTCTTC. The V and J genes are TRBV20-1 and TRBJ2-1; 14 nucleotides match TRBD2. The CDR3 is made up of 13 amino acids. Germline values: CDR1 DFQATT, CDR2 SNEGSKA (reference sequence).

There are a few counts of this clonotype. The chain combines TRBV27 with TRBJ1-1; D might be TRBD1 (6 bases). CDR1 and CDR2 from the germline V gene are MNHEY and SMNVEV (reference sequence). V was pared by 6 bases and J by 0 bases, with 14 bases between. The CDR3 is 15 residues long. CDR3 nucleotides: TGTGCCAGCAGCACCGCTGGGGGCCTGAACACTGAAGCTTTCTTT. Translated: CASSTAGGLNTEAFF.

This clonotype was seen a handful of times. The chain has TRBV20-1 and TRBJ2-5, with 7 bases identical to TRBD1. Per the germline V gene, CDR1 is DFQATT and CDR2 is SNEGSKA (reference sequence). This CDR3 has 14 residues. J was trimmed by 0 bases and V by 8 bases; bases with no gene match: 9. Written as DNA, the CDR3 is TGCAGTCAAGGAGACAGGGTTTACCAAGAGACCCAGTACTTC. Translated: CSQGDRVYQETQYF.

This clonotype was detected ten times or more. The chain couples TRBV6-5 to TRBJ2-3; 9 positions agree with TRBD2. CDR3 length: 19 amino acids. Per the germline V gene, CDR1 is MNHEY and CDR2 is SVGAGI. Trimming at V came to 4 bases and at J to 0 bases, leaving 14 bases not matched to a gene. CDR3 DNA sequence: TGTGCCAGCAGTTTCCACTTGCCTAGCGGGATTACGAGCACAGATACGCAGTATTTT. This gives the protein CASSFHLPSGITSTDTQYF.

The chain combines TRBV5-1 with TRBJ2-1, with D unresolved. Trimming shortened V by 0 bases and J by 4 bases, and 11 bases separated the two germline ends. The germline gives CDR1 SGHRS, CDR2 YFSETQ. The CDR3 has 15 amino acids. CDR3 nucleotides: TGCGCCAGCAGCTTGGCCGACCCCGAGTACAATGAGCAGTTCTTC. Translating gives CASSLADPEYNEQFF.

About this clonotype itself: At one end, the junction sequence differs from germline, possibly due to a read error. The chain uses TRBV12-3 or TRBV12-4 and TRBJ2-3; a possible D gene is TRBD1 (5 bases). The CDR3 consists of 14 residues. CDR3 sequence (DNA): TGTGCCAGCAGTTTTCTGGTTAGCACAGGTACGCAGTATTTT. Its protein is CASSFLVSTGTQYF.

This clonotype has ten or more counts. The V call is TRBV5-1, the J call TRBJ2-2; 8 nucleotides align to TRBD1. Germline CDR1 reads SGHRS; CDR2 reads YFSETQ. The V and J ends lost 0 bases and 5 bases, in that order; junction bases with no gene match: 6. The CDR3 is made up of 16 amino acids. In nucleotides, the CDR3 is TGCGCCAGCAGCTTGGGATGGACAGGGCAAACCGGGGAGCTGTTTTTT. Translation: CASSLGWTGQTGELFF.

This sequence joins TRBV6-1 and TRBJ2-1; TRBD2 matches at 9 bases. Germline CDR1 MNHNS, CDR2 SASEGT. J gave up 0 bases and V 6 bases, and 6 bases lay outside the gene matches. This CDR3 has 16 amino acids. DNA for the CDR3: TGTGCCAGCAGATCTCCTAGCGGGACCTCCTACAATGAGCAGTTCTTC. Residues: CASRSPSGTSYNEQFF.

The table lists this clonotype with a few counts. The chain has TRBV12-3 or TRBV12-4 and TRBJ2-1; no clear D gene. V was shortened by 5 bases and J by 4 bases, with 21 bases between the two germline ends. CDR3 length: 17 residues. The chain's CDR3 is CASSLRSGSILYNEQFF. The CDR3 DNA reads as TGTGCCAGCAGTCTTAGGAGTGGAAGTATCCTGTACAATGAGCAGTTCTTC.

This chain's CDR3 is CASSPGQYRTDTQYF. CDR3 DNA sequence: TGTGCCAGCAGCCCAGGACAGTATCGGACAGATACGCAGTATTTT. The chain combines TRBV14 with TRBJ2-3, with D maybe TRBD1 (6 bases). This CDR3 has 15 residues. V lost 4 bases to trimming and J lost 3 bases, with 14 bases between them. The germline V gene encodes CDR1 SGHDN and CDR2 FVKESK.

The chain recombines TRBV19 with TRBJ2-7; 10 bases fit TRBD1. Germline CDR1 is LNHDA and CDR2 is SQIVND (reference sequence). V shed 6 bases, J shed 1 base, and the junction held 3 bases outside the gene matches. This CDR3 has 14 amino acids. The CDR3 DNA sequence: TGTGCCAGTAGGAGGGACAGGGGATCCTACGAGCAGTACTTC. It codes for CASRRDRGSYEQYF.

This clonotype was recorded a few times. CDR3 sequence: CASSQDEAYEQYF. Here the CDR3 DNA reads TGCGCCAGCAGCCAAGATGAAGCCTACGAGCAGTACTTC. The V call is TRBV4-3, the J call TRBJ2-7; D unclear. The germline V gene encodes CDR1 LGHNA and CDR2 YSLEER. The length of the CDR3 is 13 residues. Trimming shortened V by 0 bases and J by 2 bases, and 5 bases separated the two germline ends.

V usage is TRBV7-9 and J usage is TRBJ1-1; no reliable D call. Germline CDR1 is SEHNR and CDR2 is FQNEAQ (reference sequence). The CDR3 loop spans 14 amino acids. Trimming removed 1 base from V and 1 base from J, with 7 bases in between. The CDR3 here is CASSLVDGNTEAFF. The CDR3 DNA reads TGTGCCAGCAGCTTAGTGGACGGGAACACTGAAGCTTTCTTT.